These T cell receptor beta chains were read from a single sample in a study of tumor-infiltrating lymphocytes in primary liver carcinoma. TCRdb ran MiXCR on the multiplex PCR reads and lists one entry per CDR3 protein. This table holds under 25,000 distinct CDR3 sequences, roughly three quarters found once. Sequenced: liver tumor tissue from sampling region 5. The receptors derive from a young woman with primary liver carcinoma and hepatitis B virus infection. Both conserved end residues are part of each CDR3. D genes are given only for firm matches. Size is omitted from some rows. Given values are once, few, many or a class for expanded clones.

size: .
D: .
V: TRBV9
J: TRBJ1-6
DNA: TGTGCCAGCAGCTTAGCCGCGGACCCTTATGATTCACCCCTCCACTTT
CDR3: CASSLAADPYDSPLHF

size: .
D: .
V: TRBV5-4
J: TRBJ1-5
DNA: TGTGCCAGCAGCTTGGAAGAGGGTACGGGCAATCTGCCCCAGCATTTT
CDR3: CASSLEEGTGNLPQHF

size: .
D: TRBD1
V: TRBV5-4
J: TRBJ2-5
DNA: TGTGCCGGCAGCCCGGGACAGGGAGCGGAAGAGACCCAGTACTTC
CDR3: CAGSPGQGAEETQYF

size: .
D: TRBD1
V: TRBV6-5
J: TRBJ2-5
DNA: TGTGCCAGCAATACCGGCAGGGGGCTGACACAGTACTTC
CDR3: CASNTGRGLTQYF

size: .
D: .
V: TRBV11-2
J: TRBJ2-7
DNA: TGTGCCAGCAGCTTATCCGTTGGACTAGTGGGAGGGGGGTACGAGCAGTACTTC
CDR3: CASSLSVGLVGGGYEQYF

size: .
D: .
V: TRBV6-6
J: TRBJ2-6
DNA: TGTGCCAGCTTCCTCGGACGGGGTAGGGGCAACGTCCTGACCTTC
CDR3: CASFLGRGRGNVLTF

size: .
D: .
V: TRBV4-3
J: TRBJ2-3
DNA: TGCGCCAGCCACCAGTCGGTCTGGCTGTGTGATCCCGACGGTACGCAGTATTTT
CDR3: CASHQSVWLCDPDGTQYF

size: .
D: TRBD2
V: TRBV11-3
J: TRBJ2-3
DNA: TGTGCCAGCAGCTCCGGGAGCGGGAGAGGCACAGATGCGCAATATTTT
CDR3: CASSSGSGRGTDAQYF

size: .
D: .
V: TRBV11-2
J: TRBJ2-1
DNA: TGTGCCAACAGCTCCCGGCCGTCGTGGGGTGAACAGTTCTTC
CDR3: CANSSRPSWGEQFF

size: once
D: TRBD1
V: TRBV4-3
J: TRBJ2-7
DNA: TGCACCAGAAGCCACGATCGATGGACAGGGCGGGAGCAGTACTTC
CDR3: CTRSHDRWTGREQYF

size: .
D: .
V: TRBV11-2
J: TRBJ2-1
DNA: TGTGCCAGCAGCTTGTTGGAGCGAGCAAACGTTGAGCAGTTCTTC
CDR3: CASSLLERANVEQFF

size: .
D: .
V: TRBV5-6
J: TRBJ2-7
DNA: TGTGCCAGCAGCTTACCAGCAATCAGGAACGAGCAGTACTTC
CDR3: CASSLPAIRNEQYF

size: .
D: .
V: TRBV28
J: TRBJ2-5
DNA: TGTGCCGGCACTTTCTCACCCTTTTGGGAGACCCAGTACTTC
CDR3: CAGTFSPFWETQYF

size: .
D: .
V: TRBV4-1
J: TRBJ2-7
DNA: TGCGCCAGCAACCAATTGGGGCCCGCTTCTCCCACCTACGAGCAGTATTTC
CDR3: CASNQLGPASPTYEQYF

size: few
D: TRBD2
V: TRBV6-4
J: TRBJ2-3
DNA: TGCGCCAGCAGTGCCGTAGCGGGGGCCACAGATACGCAGTATTTT
CDR3: CASSAVAGATDTQYF

size: once
D: .
V: TRBV4-1
J: TRBJ2-3
DNA: TGTACCAGCAGCCTACTAGGCATGGTAGTTGAAGACTCGGATACGCAGTATTTT
CDR3: CTSSLLGMVVEDSDTQYF

size: .
D: TRBD2
V: TRBV11-2
J: TRBJ2-2
DNA: TGCGCCAGCAACTCGACACGTAGCGGGAGGTCCTGGGAGCTGTTTTTT
CDR3: CASNSTRSGRSWELFF

size: .
D: .
V: TRBV29-1
J: TRBJ2-1
DNA: TGCAGCGCCGCGACAGGAGTATGTTTCAATGAACAGTTCTTC
CDR3: CSAATGVCFNEQFF